This record covers a single TCR beta chain. Antigen unknown. One junction end disagrees with the germline gene, perhaps due to a read error. The CDR3 loop spans 15 amino acids. From germline, CDR1 is DFQATT and CDR2 SNEGSKA (reference sequence). No cell sorting was done before RNA was extracted from the tissue. More than 3 cm separated this lung sample from the edge of the tumor. A modified ARM-PCR protocol with three rounds of nested PCR amplified TCRbeta. TCRdb processed the multiplex PCR reads anew with MiXCR; each CDR3 protein has one entry. Among roughly 120,000 distinct CDR3 sequences listed, roughly three fifths were seen once. These data are taken from a study of tumor and adjacent non-tumor tissue in lung cancer. Study in general: The cohort had 12 adenocarcinoma, a couple of squamous cell and 1 small cell patients.

General observations from the study: Normal lung showed higher cumulative top 100 clone frequency than tumor.

The V call is TRBV20-1, the J call TRBJ2-7; possible D gene TRBD2, 6 bases. This sequence was found in a man aged 60 to 69 with non-small cell lung cancer. The source material was distant non-tumor lung tissue. CDR3 sequence: CSANILGGSSYQQYF. The CDR3 region has the DNA TGCAGTGCCAATATTTTGGGGGGATCCTCCTACCAGCAGTACTTC.